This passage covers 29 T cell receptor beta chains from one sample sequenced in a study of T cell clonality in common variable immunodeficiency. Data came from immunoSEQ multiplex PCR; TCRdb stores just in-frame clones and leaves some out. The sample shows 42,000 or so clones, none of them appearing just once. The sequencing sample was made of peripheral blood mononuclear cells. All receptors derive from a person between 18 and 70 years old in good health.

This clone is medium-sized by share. The CDR3 DNA, read in part, is TGTGCCTGGATTCCGAGACTAGCGGGAACAGATACG. Amino acids: CAWIPRLAGTDT. The full CDR3 protein reads CAWIPRLAGTDTQYF. The genes are TRBV30 and TRBJ2-3, with 11 bases that match TRBD2. The read ends 3 residues early relative to the CDR3; the germline J gene fills the gap. With 4 bases clipped from V and 3 bases from J, the junction kept 6 bases outside the gene matches. Germline-derived CDR1 and CDR2 are GTSNPN and SVGIG (reference sequence). The CDR3 extends over 15 amino acids.

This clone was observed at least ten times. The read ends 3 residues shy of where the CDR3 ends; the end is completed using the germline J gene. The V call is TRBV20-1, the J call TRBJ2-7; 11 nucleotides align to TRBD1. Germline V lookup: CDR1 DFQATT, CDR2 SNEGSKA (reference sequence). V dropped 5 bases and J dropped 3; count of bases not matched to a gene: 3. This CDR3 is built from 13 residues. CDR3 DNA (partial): TGCAGTGCTCGGGGACAGGGGGTCTACGAG. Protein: CSARGQGVYE. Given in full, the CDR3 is CSARGQGVYEQYF.

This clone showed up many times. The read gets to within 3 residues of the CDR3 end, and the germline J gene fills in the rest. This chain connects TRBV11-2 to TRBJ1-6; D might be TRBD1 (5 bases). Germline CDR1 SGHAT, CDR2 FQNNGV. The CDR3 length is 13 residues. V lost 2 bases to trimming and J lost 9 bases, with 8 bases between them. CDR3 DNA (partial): TGTGCCAGCAGCTTATGGGGGGGTTCACCC. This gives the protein CASSLWGGSP. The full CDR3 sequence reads CASSLWGGSPLHF.

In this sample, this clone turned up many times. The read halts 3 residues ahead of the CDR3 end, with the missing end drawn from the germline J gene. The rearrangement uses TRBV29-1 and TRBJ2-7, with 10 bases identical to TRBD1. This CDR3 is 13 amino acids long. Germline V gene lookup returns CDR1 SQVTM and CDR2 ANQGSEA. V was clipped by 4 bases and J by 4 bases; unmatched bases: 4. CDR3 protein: CSVAPGQGYEQYF. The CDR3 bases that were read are TGCAGCGTTGCCCCGGGACAGGGGTACGAG.

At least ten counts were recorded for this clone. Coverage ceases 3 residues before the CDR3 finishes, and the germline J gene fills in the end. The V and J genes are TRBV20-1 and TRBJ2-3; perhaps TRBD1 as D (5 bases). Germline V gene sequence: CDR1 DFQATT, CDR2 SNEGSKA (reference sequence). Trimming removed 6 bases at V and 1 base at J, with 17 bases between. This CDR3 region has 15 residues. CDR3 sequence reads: CSAHGVDSRTDTQYF. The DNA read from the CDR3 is TGCAGTGCCCATGGGGTCGACAGTCGCACAGATACG.

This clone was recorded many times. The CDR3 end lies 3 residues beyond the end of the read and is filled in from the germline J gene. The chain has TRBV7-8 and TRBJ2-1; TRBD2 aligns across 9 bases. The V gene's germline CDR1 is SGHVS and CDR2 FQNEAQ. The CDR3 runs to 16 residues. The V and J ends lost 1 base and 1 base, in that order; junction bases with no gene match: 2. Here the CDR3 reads CASSLGAGGSYNEQFF. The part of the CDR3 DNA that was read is TGTGCCAGCAGCTTAGGGGCGGGAGGGTCCTACAATGAG. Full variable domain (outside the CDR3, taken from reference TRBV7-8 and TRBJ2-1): GAGVSQSPRYKVAKRGQDVALRCDPISGHVSLFWYQQALGQGPEFLTYFQNEAQLDKSGLPSDRFFAERPEGSVSTLKIQRTQQEDSAVYLCASSLGAGGSYNEQFFGPGTRLTVL.

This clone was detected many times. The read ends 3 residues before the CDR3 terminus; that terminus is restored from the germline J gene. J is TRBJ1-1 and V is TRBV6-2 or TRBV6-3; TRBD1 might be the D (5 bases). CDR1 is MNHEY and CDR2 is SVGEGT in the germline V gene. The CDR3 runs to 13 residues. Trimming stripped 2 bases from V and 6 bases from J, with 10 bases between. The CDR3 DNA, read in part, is TGTGCCAGCAGTTACGGGGGGATTGCTGAA. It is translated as CASSYGGIAE. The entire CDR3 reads CASSYGGIAEAFF.

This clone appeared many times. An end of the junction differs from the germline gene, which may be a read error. This chain's CDR3 is CTSSQAGTSDTDTQYF. Incomplete CDR3 DNA: TGCACCAGCAGCCAAGCAGGGACTAGCGATACAGATACG. The rearrangement links TRBV4-1 to TRBJ2-3; 10 bases fit TRBD2. The read gets to within 3 residues of the CDR3 end, and the germline J gene fills in the rest. CDR1 and CDR2 (germline): MGHRA, YSYEKL. This CDR3 has 16 residues.

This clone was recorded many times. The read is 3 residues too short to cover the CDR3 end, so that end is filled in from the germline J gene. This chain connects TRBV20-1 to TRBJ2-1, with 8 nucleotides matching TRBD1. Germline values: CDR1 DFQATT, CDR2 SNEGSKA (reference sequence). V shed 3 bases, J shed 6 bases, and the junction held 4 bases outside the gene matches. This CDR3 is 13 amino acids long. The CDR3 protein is CSASWDRTNEQFF. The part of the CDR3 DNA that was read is TGCAGTGCTAGCTGGGACAGGACCAATGAG.

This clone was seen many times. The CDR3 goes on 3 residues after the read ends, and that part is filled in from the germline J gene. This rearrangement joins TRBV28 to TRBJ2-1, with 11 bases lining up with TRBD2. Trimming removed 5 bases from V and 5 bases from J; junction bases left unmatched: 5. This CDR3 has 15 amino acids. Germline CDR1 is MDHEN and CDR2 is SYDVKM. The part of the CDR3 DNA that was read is TGTGCCAGCAGTCCCCCTAGCGGGAGGAACAATGAG. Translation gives CASSPPSGRNNE. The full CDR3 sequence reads CASSPPSGRNNEQFF.

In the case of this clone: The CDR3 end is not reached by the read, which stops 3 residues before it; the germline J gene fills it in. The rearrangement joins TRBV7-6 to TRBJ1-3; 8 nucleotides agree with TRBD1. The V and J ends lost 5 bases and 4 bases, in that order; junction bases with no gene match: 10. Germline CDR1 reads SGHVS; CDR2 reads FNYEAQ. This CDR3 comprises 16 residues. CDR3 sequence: CASSMSQGARGNTIYF. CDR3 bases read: TGTGCCAGCAGCATGAGCCAGGGGGCAAGAGGAAACACC.

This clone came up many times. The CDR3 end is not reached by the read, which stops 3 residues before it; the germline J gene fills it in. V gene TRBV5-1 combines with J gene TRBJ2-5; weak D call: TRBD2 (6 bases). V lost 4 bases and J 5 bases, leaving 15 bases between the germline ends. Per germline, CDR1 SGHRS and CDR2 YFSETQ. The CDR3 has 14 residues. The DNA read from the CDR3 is TGCGCCAGCAGCGGGGGGACTCTACTGGAGACC. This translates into CASSGGTLLET. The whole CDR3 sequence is CASSGGTLLETQYF.

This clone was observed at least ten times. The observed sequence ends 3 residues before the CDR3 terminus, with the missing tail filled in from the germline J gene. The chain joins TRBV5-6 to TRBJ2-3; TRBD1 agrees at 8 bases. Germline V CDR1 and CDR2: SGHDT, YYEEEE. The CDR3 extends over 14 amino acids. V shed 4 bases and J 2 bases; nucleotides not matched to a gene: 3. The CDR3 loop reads CASSGQGPTDTQYF. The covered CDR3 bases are TGTGCCAGCAGCGGACAGGGACCCACAGATACG.

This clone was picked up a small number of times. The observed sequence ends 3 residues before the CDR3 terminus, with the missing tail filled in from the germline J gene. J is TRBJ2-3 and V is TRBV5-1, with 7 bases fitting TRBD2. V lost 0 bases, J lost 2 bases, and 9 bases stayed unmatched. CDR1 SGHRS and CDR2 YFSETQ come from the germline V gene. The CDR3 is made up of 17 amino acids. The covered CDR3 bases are TGCGCCAGCAGCTTGGGGAGGTCGGGGGGATCCACAGATACG. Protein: CASSLGRSGGSTDT. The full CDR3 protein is CASSLGRSGGSTDTQYF.

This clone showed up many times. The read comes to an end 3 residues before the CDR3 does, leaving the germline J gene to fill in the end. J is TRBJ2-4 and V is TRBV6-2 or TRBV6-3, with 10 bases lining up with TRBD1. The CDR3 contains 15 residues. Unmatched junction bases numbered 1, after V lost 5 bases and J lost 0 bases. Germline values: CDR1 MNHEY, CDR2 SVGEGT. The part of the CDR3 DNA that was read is TGTGCCAGCAGTGGGGACAGGGGAGCCAAAAACATT. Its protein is CASSGDRGAKNI. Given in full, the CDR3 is CASSGDRGAKNIQYF.

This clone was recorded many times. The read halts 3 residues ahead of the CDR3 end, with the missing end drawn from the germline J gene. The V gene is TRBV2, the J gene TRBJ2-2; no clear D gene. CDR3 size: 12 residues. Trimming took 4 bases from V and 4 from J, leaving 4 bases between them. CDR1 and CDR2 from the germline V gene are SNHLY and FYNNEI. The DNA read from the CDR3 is TGTGCCAGCAGTGTGGCCACCGGGGAG. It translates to CASSVATGE. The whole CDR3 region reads CASSVATGELFF.

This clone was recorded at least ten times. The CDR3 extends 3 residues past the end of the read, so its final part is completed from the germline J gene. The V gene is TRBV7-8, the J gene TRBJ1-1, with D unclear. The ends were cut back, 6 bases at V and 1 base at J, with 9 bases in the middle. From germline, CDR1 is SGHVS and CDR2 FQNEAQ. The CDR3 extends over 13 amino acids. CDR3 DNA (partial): TGTGCCAGCAGTCCTAAGTGGAACACTGAA. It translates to CASSPKWNTE. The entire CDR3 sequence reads CASSPKWNTEAFF.

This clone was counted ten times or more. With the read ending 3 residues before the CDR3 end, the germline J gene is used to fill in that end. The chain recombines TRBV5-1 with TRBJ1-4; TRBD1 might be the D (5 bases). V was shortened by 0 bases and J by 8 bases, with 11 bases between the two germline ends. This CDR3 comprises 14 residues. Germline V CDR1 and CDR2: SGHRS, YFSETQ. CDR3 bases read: TGCGCCAGCAGCTTGGCAGGGCAAGGAGAAAAA. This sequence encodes CASSLAGQGEK. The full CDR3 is CASSLAGQGEKLFF.

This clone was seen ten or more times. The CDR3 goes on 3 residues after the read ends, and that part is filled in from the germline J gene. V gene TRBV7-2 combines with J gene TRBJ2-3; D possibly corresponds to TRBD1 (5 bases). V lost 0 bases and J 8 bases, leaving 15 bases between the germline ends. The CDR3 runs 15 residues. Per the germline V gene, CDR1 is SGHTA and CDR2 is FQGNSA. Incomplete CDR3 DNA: TGTGCCAGCAGCTTAGCTAACAGGCACCAGGGTACG. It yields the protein CASSLANRHQGT. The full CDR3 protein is CASSLANRHQGTQYF. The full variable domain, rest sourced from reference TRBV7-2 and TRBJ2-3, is GAGVSQSPSNKVTEKGKDVELRCDPISGHTALYWYRQSLGQGLEFLIYFQGNSAPDKSGLPSDRFSAERTGGSVSTLTIQRTQQEDSAVYLCASSLANRHQGTQYFGPGTRLTVL.

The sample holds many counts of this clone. Partial CDR3 DNA: TGCGCCAGCAGTCAAACTTTCCGGGAG. Protein: CASSQTFRE. The whole CDR3 protein is CASSQTFRELFF. The chain has TRBV5-1 and TRBJ2-2, with unresolved D. The read ends 3 residues shy of where the CDR3 ends; the end is completed using the germline J gene. Trimming stripped 5 bases from V and 9 bases from J, with 11 bases between. Germline CDR1 SGHRS, CDR2 YFSETQ. The CDR3 spans 12 residues.

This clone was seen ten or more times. This CDR3 is CASSRASGRGQETQYF. The CDR3 DNA, read in part, is TGTGCCAGCAGTCGAGCTAGCGGGAGAGGCCAAGAGACC. V gene TRBV6-2 or TRBV6-3 combines with J gene TRBJ2-5; TRBD2 matches 10 bases. The CDR3 extends 3 residues past the end of the read, so its final part is completed from the germline J gene. With 5 bases clipped from V and 1 base from J, the junction kept 7 bases outside the gene matches. This CDR3 has 16 amino acids. CDR1 and CDR2 (germline): MNHEY, SVGEGT.

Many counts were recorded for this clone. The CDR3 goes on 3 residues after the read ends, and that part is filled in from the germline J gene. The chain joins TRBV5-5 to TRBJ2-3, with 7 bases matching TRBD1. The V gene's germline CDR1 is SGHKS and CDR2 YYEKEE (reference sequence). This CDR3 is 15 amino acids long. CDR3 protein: CASSPGTVKVETQYF. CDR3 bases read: TGTGCCAGCAGCCCCGGGACAGTAAAGGTCGAGACG.

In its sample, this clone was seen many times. CDR3 in amino acids: CASSDSGRAADTQYF. CDR3 DNA, as far as it was read: TGTGCCAGCAGCGACAGCGGGAGGGCGGCAGATACG. The chain is built from TRBV9 and TRBJ2-3, with 10 bases fitting TRBD2. The read gets to within 3 residues of the CDR3 end, and the germline J gene fills in the rest. Germline values: CDR1 SGDLS, CDR2 YYNGEE. This CDR3 contains 15 residues. The J segment lost 4 bases and the V segment lost 3 bases, leaving 5 bases of the junction unmatched.

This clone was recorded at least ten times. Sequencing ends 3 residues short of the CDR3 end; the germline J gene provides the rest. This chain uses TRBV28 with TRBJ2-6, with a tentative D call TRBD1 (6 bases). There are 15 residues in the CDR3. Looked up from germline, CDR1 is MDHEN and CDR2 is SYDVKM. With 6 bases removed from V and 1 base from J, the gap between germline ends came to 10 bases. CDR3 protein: CASRQTGSGANVLTF. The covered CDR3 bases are TGTGCCAGCAGGCAAACAGGGTCTGGGGCCAACGTC. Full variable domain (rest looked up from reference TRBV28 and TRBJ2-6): DVKVTQSSRYLVKRTGEKVFLECVQDMDHENMFWYRQDPGLGLRLIYFSYDVKMKEKGDIPEGYSVSREKKERFSLILESASTNQTSMYLCASRQTGSGANVLTFGAGSRLTVL.

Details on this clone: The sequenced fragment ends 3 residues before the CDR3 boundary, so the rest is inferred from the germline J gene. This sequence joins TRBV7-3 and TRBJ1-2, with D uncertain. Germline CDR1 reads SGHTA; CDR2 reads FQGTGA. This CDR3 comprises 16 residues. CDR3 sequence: CASSLSPAGGQNDYTF. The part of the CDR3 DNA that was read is TGTGCCAGCAGCTTAAGTCCCGCGGGAGGGCAGAATGAC.

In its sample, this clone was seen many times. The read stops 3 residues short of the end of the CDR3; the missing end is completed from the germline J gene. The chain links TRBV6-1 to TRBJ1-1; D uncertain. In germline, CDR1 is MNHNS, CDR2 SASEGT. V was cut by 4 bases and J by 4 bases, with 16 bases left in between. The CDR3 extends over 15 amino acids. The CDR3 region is CASSAQVGGVTEAFF. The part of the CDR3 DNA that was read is TGTGCCAGCAGTGCTCAAGTGGGCGGGGTCACTGAA.

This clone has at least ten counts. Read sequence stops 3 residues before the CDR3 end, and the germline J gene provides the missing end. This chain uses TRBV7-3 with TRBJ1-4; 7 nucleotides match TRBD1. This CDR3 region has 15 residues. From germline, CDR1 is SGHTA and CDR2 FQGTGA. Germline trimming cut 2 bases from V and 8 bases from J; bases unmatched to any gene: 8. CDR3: CASSLGSGGREKLFF. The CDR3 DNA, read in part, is TGTGCCAGCAGCTTAGGGTCAGGGGGAAGGGAAAAA.

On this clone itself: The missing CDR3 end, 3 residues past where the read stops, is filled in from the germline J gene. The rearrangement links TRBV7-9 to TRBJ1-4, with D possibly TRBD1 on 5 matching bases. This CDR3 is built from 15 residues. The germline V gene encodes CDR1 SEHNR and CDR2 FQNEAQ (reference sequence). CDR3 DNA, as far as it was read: TGTGCCAGTACCCAGGCCCTCTCTGGGGCCAACGTA. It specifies CASTQALSGANV. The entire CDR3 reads CASTQALSGANVLFF.

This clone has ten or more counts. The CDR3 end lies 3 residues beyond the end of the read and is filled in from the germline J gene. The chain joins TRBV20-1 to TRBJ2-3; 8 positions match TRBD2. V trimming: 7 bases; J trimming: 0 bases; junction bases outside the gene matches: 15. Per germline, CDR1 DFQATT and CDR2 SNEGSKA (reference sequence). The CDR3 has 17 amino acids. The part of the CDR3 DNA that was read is TGCAGTGTTCCCCACCTAGCGGGTCCTTCTAGCACAGATACG. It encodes CSVPHLAGPSSTDT. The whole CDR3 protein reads CSVPHLAGPSSTDTQYF.